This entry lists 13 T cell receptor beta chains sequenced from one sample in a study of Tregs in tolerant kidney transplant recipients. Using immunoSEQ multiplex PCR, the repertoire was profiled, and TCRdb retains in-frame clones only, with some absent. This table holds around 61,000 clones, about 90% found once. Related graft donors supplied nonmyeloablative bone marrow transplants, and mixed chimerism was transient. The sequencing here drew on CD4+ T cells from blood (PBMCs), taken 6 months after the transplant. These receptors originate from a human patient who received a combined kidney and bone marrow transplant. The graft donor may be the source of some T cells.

The CDR3 region is CASSAGQGTEAFF. The CDR3 DNA reads as TGTGCCAGCTCAGCGGGACAGGGGACTGAAGCTTTCTTT. The chain has TRBV18 and TRBJ1-1; 10 positions agree with TRBD1. Germline V gene data show CDR1 as KGHSH and CDR2 as LQKENI. The CDR3 has 13 amino acids. The V and J ends lost 5 bases and 5 bases, in that order; junction bases with no gene match: 2.

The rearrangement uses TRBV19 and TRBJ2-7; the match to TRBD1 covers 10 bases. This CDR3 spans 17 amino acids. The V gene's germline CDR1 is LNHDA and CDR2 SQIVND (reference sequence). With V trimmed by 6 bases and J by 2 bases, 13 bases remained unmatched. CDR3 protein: CASRRRGDRGHTYEQYF. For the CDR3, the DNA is TGTGCCAGTAGGCGGAGGGGAGACAGGGGGCATACCTACGAGCAGTACTTC.

Here the CDR3 DNA reads TGTGCCAGCAGCGTTTCCGGGACAGGGGGCTACGAGCAGTACTTC. Translated: CASSVSGTGGYEQYF. J is TRBJ2-7 and V is TRBV6-5; TRBD1 aligns across 11 bases. V lost 6 bases to trimming and J lost 3 bases; unmatched junction nucleotides: 7. The CDR3 runs 15 residues. Looked up from germline, CDR1 is MNHEY and CDR2 is SVGAGI.

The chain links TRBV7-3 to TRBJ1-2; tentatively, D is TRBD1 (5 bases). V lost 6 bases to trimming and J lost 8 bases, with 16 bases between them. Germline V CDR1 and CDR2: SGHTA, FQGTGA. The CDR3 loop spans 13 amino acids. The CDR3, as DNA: TGTGCCAGCAGTCCAAACCGACAGATGGGCTACACCTTC. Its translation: CASSPNRQMGYTF. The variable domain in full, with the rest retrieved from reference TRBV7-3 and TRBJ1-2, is GAGVSQTPSNKVTEKGKYVELRCDPISGHTALYWYRQSLGQGPEFLIYFQGTGAADDSGLPNDRFFAVRPEGSVSTLKIQRTERGDSAVYLCASSPNRQMGYTFGSGTRLTVV.

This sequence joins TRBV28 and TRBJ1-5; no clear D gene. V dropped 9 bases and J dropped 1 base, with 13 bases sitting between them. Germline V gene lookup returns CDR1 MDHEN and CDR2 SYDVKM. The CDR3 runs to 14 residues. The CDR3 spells CASGRWASNQPQHF. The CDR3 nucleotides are TGTGCCAGTGGCAGGTGGGCGAGCAATCAGCCCCAGCATTTT.

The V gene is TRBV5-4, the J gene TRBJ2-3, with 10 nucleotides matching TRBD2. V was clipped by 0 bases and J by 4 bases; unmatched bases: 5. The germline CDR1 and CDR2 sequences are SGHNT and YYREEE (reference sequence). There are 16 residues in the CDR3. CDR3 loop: CASSLGLAGVADTQYF. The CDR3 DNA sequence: TGTGCCAGCAGCTTGGGGCTAGCGGGAGTGGCAGATACGCAGTATTTT.

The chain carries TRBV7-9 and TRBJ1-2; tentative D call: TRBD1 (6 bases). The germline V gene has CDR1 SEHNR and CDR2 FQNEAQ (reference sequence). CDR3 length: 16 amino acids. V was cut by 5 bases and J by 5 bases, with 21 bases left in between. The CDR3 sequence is CASSPGAGNNGYGYTF. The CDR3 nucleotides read TGTGCCAGCAGCCCAGGGGCAGGGAATAATGGTTATGGCTACACCTTC. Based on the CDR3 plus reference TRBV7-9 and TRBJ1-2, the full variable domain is DTGVSQNPRHKITKRGQNVTFRCDPISEHNRLYWYRQTLGQGPEFLTYFQNEAQLEKSRLLSDRFSAERPKGSFSTLEIQRTEQGDSAMYLCASSPGAGNNGYGYTFGSGTRLTVV.

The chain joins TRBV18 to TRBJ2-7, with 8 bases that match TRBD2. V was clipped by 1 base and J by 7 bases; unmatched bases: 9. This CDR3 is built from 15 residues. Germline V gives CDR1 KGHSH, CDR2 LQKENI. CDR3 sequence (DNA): TGTGCCAGCTCACCACTGGCGGGAGGTCCCTGGGAGCAGTACTTC. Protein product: CASSPLAGGPWEQYF. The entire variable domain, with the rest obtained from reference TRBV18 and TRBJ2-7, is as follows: NAGVMQNPRHLVRRRGQEARLRCSPMKGHSHVYWYRQLPEEGLKFMVYLQKENIIDESGMPKERFSAEFPKEGPSILRIQQVVRGDSAAYFCASSPLAGGPWEQYFGPGTRLTVT.

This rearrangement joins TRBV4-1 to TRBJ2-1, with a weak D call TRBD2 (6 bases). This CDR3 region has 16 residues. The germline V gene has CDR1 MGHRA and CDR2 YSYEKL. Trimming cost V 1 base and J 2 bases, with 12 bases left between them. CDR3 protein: CASSQAIAEPYNEQFF. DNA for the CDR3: TGCGCCAGCAGCCAAGCTATAGCGGAACCCTACAATGAGCAGTTCTTC.

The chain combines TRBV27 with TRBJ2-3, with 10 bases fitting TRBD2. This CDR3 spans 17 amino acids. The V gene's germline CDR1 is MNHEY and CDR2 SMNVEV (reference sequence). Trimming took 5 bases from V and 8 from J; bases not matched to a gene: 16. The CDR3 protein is CASSLGVTSGAQGTQYF. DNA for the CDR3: TGTGCCAGCAGTCTCGGGGTCACTAGCGGGGCGCAGGGTACGCAGTATTTT.

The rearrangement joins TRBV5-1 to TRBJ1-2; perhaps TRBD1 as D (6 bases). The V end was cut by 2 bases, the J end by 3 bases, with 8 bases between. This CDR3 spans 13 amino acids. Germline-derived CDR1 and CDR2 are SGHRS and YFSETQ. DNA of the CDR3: TGCGCCAGCAGCTTTGCAGGGGACTATGGCTACACCTTC. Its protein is CASSFAGDYGYTF.

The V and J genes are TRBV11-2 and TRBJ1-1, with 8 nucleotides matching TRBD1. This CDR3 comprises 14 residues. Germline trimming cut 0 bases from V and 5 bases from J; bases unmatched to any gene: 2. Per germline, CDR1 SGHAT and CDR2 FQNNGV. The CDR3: CASSLETGVTEAFF. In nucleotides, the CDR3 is TGTGCCAGCAGCTTAGAGACAGGGGTGACTGAAGCTTTCTTT.

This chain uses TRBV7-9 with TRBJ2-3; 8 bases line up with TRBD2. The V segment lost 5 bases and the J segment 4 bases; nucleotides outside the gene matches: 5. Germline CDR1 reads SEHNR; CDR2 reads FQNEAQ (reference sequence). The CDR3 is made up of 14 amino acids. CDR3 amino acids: CASSIGGASDTQYF. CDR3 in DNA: TGTGCCAGCAGCATCGGGGGGGCGTCAGATACGCAGTATTTT.